The next 30 T cell receptor beta chains were all read from a single sample in a study of CD8 T cells in ankylosing spondylitis. Their antigen targets remain unknown. Study-level results: Ankylosing spondylitis blood appeared to be characterized by a TCR beta motif of several highly homologous variants.

TCRdb processed the 5' RACE reads anew with MiXCR; each CDR3 protein has one entry. The data hold about 500,000 distinct CDR3 sequences, with roughly 13% observed a single time. Input material: blood, either unsorted or a sorted T cell fraction (not recorded which). The receptors derive from a male donor with ankylosing spondylitis.

In its sample, this clonotype was seen a few times. The V and J genes are TRBV20-1 and TRBJ2-1; TRBD2 matches 14 bases. The CDR3 extends over 16 amino acids. The V gene's germline CDR1 is DFQATT and CDR2 SNEGSKA (reference sequence). Trimming removed 4 bases from V and 6 bases from J; junction bases left unmatched: 8. DNA of the CDR3: TGCAGTGCTATAGCCTCGGGACTAGCGGGAGCCAATGAGCAGTTCTTC. The encoded protein is CSAIASGLAGANEQFF.

The table lists this clonotype with many counts. The J gene is TRBJ2-3, the V gene TRBV5-1; D unclear. V was pared by 3 bases and J by 5 bases, with 13 bases between. Germline loops: CDR1 SGHRS, CDR2 YFSETQ. The CDR3 is 14 amino acids. CDR3 in DNA: TGCGCCAGCAGCTCCTTTGGGGATGGAGATACGCAGTATTTT. Protein sequence: CASSSFGDGDTQYF. Together with reference TRBV5-1 and TRBJ2-3, the CDR3 gives the full variable domain: KAGVTQTPRYLIKTRGQQVTLSCSPISGHRSVSWYQQTPGQGLQFLFEYFSETQRNKGNFPGRFSGRQFSNSRSEMNVSTLELGDSALYLCASSSFGDGDTQYFGPGTRLTVL.

This clonotype has a single count. The J gene is TRBJ2-2, the V gene TRBV18; D possibly uses TRBD1 or TRBD2 (5 bases each). Germline CDR1 is KGHSH and CDR2 is LQKENI. The V and J ends lost 2 bases and 1 base respectively, with 29 bases between them. CDR3 size: 22 residues. The CDR3 reads CASSPGSGPSPTFFQNTGELFF. The CDR3 nucleotides read TGTGCCAGCTCACCAGGGTCGGGACCATCCCCGACCTTTTTCCAGAACACCGGGGAGCTGTTTTTT.

The gene calls are TRBV7-9 and TRBJ2-3; 9 bases line up with TRBD2. Per the germline V gene, CDR1 is SEHNR and CDR2 is FQNEAQ (reference sequence). This CDR3 comprises 14 residues. Trimming cost V 8 bases and J 5 bases; bases outside gene matches: 8. The CDR3 loop reads CASGRLAAGDTQYF. Written as DNA, the CDR3 is TGTGCCAGCGGCCGACTAGCGGCGGGAGATACGCAGTATTTT. Complete variable domain (other parts from reference TRBV7-9 and TRBJ2-3): DTGVSQNPRHKITKRGQNVTFRCDPISEHNRLYWYRQTLGQGPEFLTYFQNEAQLEKSRLLSDRFSAERPKGSFSTLEIQRTEQGDSAMYLCASGRLAAGDTQYFGPGTRLTVL.

This clonotype has more than one count but fewer than ten. The chain is built from TRBV29-1 and TRBJ1-1; TRBD1 might be the D (5 bases). V was clipped by 3 bases and J by 2 bases, with 10 bases between them. Germline V gene data show CDR1 as SQVTM and CDR2 as ANQGSEA. This CDR3 has 13 residues. The CDR3 loop reads CSVEQGGNTEAFF. The CDR3 bases are TGCAGCGTTGAGCAGGGAGGCAACACTGAAGCTTTCTTT.

The CDR3 spells CSARRAESTDTQYF. The CDR3 bases are TGCAGTGCTAGGCGGGCGGAGAGCACAGATACGCAGTATTTT. The rearrangement uses TRBV20-1 and TRBJ2-3; perhaps TRBD2 as D (5 bases). V lost 3 bases to trimming and J lost 0 bases, with 10 bases between them. This CDR3 contains 14 residues. CDR1 is DFQATT, CDR2 SNEGSKA, per germline (reference sequence).

The rearrangement joins TRBV2 to TRBJ2-5; no reliable D call. The CDR3 runs to 14 residues. From germline, CDR1 is SNHLY and CDR2 FYNNEI. With 0 bases removed from V and 4 bases from J, the gap between germline ends came to 9 bases. CDR3 amino acids: CASSEALMGETQYF. The CDR3 DNA is TGTGCCAGCAGTGAAGCGCTTATGGGAGAGACCCAGTACTTC.

In its sample, this clonotype was seen many times. The chain recombines TRBV5-1 with TRBJ1-5; D gene unclear. Trimming stripped 0 bases from V and 8 bases from J, with 15 bases between. The CDR3 is 15 residues long. Looked up from germline, CDR1 is SGHRS and CDR2 is YFSETQ. The CDR3 nucleotides are TGCGCCAGCAGCTTGGAAGGGCGTGGGTACGAGCCCCAGCATTTT. It codes for CASSLEGRGYEPQHF.

This chain connects TRBV11-2 to TRBJ1-2, with D perhaps TRBD1 (6 bases). There are 16 residues in the CDR3. Deletions cut 6 bases from V and 2 bases from J, with 19 bases between. Germline CDR1 is SGHAT and CDR2 is FQNNGV. The CDR3 spells CASRSLQGTGNYGYTF. The CDR3 bases are TGTGCCAGCAGATCATTACAGGGTACCGGCAACTATGGCTACACCTTC.

This clonotype came up a few times. This chain links TRBV5-1 with TRBJ1-3; a possible D gene is TRBD1 (5 bases). V dropped 0 bases and J dropped 0 bases, with 10 bases sitting between them. CDR3 length equals 16 residues. Germline CDR1 is SGHRS and CDR2 is YFSETQ. This chain's CDR3 is CASSLEGDPSGNTIYF. In DNA, the CDR3 is TGCGCCAGCAGCTTGGAAGGGGATCCCTCTGGAAACACCATATATTTT.

The V and J genes are TRBV12-3 or TRBV12-4 and TRBJ2-1; a weak D match, TRBD2 (5 bases). The CDR3 is made up of 14 amino acids. V gave up 3 bases and J gave up 5 bases, with 11 bases separating them. The CDR3 is CASSFGNANNEQFF. CDR3 nucleotides: TGTGCCAGCAGTTTCGGGAACGCTAACAATGAGCAGTTCTTC.

The V call is TRBV7-9, the J call TRBJ2-5; 10 bases match TRBD2. V was clipped by 5 bases and J by 5 bases; unmatched bases: 11. The CDR3 sequence is 16 residues long. CDR1 SEHNR and CDR2 FQNEAQ come from the germline V gene (reference sequence). The CDR3 nucleotides read TGTGCCAGCAGCCTCTCTAGCGGGAGCCCTCGTGAGACCCAGTACTTC. It encodes CASSLSSGSPRETQYF.

V is TRBV7-8 and J is TRBJ2-1; D is unresolved. Trimming shortened V by 5 bases and J by 3 bases, and 17 bases separated the two germline ends. CDR1 is SGHVS, CDR2 FQNEAQ, per germline. CDR3 length: 16 amino acids. CDR3 sequence: CASSPPVVILYNEQFF. The CDR3 bases are TGTGCCAGCAGCCCCCCAGTGGTGATACTCTACAATGAGCAGTTCTTC. Full variable domain (outside the CDR3, taken from reference TRBV7-8 and TRBJ2-1): GAGVSQSPRYKVAKRGQDVALRCDPISGHVSLFWYQQALGQGPEFLTYFQNEAQLDKSGLPSDRFFAERPEGSVSTLKIQRTQQEDSAVYLCASSPPVVILYNEQFFGPGTRLTVL.

This clonotype was observed at least ten times. The V call is TRBV5-1, the J call TRBJ1-1, with a tentative D call TRBD1 (5 bases). Trimming pared 3 bases from V and 4 bases from J, leaving 16 bases between. This CDR3 is built from 15 residues. Looked up from germline, CDR1 is SGHRS and CDR2 is YFSETQ. The CDR3 protein is CASSSALGDGTEAFF. In DNA form, the CDR3 reads TGCGCCAGCAGCTCTGCATTGGGGGATGGCACTGAAGCTTTCTTT.

On this clonotype itself: Compared with germline, one end of the junction differs, possibly owing to a read error. The V call is TRBV4-2, the J call TRBJ2-7; no firm D call. The CDR3 sequence is 13 residues long. CDR1 is LGHNA, CDR2 YNFKEQ, per germline. The CDR3 is CVSSQEARTPQYF. DNA of the CDR3: TGTGTCAGCAGCCAAGAGGCTAGGACCCCGCAGTACTTC.

The sample holds many counts of this clonotype. The chain links TRBV5-1 to TRBJ2-2; 13 positions agree with TRBD2. Germline V gene data show CDR1 as SGHRS and CDR2 as YFSETQ. This CDR3 has 16 amino acids. The junction had 2 bases not matched to a gene; V was cut back by 3 bases and J by 3 bases. The CDR3 DNA is TGCGCCAGCAGCTCCGGACTAGCGGGAGACACCGGGGAGCTGTTTTTT. Its translation is CASSSGLAGDTGELFF.

This clonotype has a handful of counts. The rearrangement uses TRBV7-9 and TRBJ2-1; D possibly corresponds to TRBD1 (6 bases). CDR3 length equals 14 residues. The V and J ends lost 4 bases and 4 bases respectively, with 11 bases between them. The germline gives CDR1 SEHNR, CDR2 FQNEAQ (reference sequence). In DNA, the CDR3 is TGTGCCAGCAGCTCGATTACAGGGTACAATGAGCAGTTCTTC. Protein sequence: CASSSITGYNEQFF. Variable domain in full (rest from reference TRBV7-9 and TRBJ2-1): DTGVSQNPRHKITKRGQNVTFRCDPISEHNRLYWYRQTLGQGPEFLTYFQNEAQLEKSRLLSDRFSAERPKGSFSTLEIQRTEQGDSAMYLCASSSITGYNEQFFGPGTRLTVL.

This clonotype was observed at least ten times. The CDR3 region has the DNA TGTGCCAGCAGCTTAGCGGGCGTAGGGGTTGGTGAGCAGTTCTTC. It encodes CASSLAGVGVGEQFF. This chain links TRBV7-8 with TRBJ2-1; perhaps TRBD1 as D (5 bases). This CDR3 has 15 residues. The V end was cut by 0 bases, the J end by 9 bases, with 15 bases between. Germline CDR1 SGHVS, CDR2 FQNEAQ.

This clonotype was found a few times. The chain uses TRBV7-9 and TRBJ2-1; no firm D call. This CDR3 region has 12 residues. The V gene's germline CDR1 is SEHNR and CDR2 FQNEAQ (reference sequence). V dropped 1 base and J dropped 10 bases, with 8 bases sitting between them. The CDR3 loop reads CASSLGPGEQFF. Written as DNA, the CDR3 is TGTGCCAGCAGCTTAGGCCCTGGGGAGCAGTTCTTC.

The chain has TRBV6-1 and TRBJ2-1; D gene uncertain. CDR1 MNHNS and CDR2 SASEGT come from the germline V gene. Trimming stripped 3 bases from V and 2 bases from J, with 5 bases between. The CDR3 spans 13 residues. CDR3 sequence reads: CASSEGPYNEQFF. In nucleotides, the CDR3 is TGTGCCAGCAGTGAGGGTCCCTACAATGAGCAGTTCTTC.

This clonotype came up many times. The chain recombines TRBV20-1 with TRBJ2-1, with 7 bases that match TRBD2. Germline CDR1 is DFQATT and CDR2 is SNEGSKA (reference sequence). The CDR3 has 15 amino acids. The J segment lost 0 bases and the V segment lost 5 bases, leaving 7 bases of the junction unmatched. The CDR3 nucleotides are TGCAGTGCTCCACGGGGGGACTTCTCCTACAATGAGCAGTTCTTC. It encodes CSAPRGDFSYNEQFF.

This clonotype has just a few counts. The chain has TRBV7-2 and TRBJ2-7; a weak D match, TRBD1 (7 bases). The V gene's germline CDR1 is SGHTA and CDR2 FQGNSA. The ends were cut back, 4 bases at V and 6 bases at J, with 16 bases in the middle. The CDR3 extends over 14 amino acids. CDR3: CASSSGQVGGEQYV. DNA for the CDR3: TGTGCCAGCAGCTCCGGACAGGTGGGGGGCGAGCAGTACGTC.

This clonotype was detected a few times. The V call is TRBV18, the J call TRBJ2-1; TRBD2 agrees at 9 bases. The germline V gene has CDR1 KGHSH and CDR2 LQKENI. This CDR3 region has 16 residues. V lost 2 bases, J lost 6 bases, and 8 bases stayed unmatched. CDR3 in DNA: TGTGCCAGCTCACCAGCACTTGCGGGAGGGGGCAATGAGCAGTTCTTC. Translation: CASSPALAGGGNEQFF.

At least ten counts were recorded for this clonotype. The rearrangement joins TRBV11-2 to TRBJ2-1, with D unclear. Germline CDR1 reads SGHAT; CDR2 reads FQNNGV. The CDR3 length is 14 residues. V lost 4 bases and J 6 bases, leaving 13 bases between the germline ends. CDR3 amino acids: CASSSPPGVNEQFF. In nucleotides, the CDR3 is TGTGCCAGCAGCTCCCCCCCGGGCGTCAATGAGCAGTTCTTC.

At least ten counts were recorded for this clonotype. The V and J genes are TRBV7-9 and TRBJ1-5; D remains unclear. Trimming removed 5 bases from V and 5 bases from J, with 10 bases in between. Germline CDR1 SEHNR, CDR2 FQNEAQ (reference sequence). This CDR3 region has 13 residues. CDR3 bases: TGTGCCAGCAGCCAAGAGCGGCATCAGCCCCAGCATTTT. As protein: CASSQERHQPQHF.

There are a few counts of this clonotype. CDR3 coding DNA: TGTGCCAGCAGCGTAGCTCCGGGTGGTGAGCAGTTCTTC. Translation gives CASSVAPGGEQFF. V usage is TRBV9 and J usage is TRBJ2-1; D is uncertain. This CDR3 region has 13 residues. V lost 0 bases to trimming and J lost 9 bases, with 10 bases between them. Germline lookup yields CDR1 SGDLS and CDR2 YYNGEE.

This clonotype was recorded many times. The chain couples TRBV12-3 or TRBV12-4 to TRBJ2-7, with D unresolved. The CDR3 covers 13 residues. V dropped 6 bases and J dropped 5 bases, with 14 bases sitting between them. The CDR3 nucleotides are TGTGCCAGCAGCCAAAACTCGGGTAACGAGCAGTACTTC. Translation: CASSQNSGNEQYF.

This clonotype was seen a handful of times. CDR3 in amino acids: CSASSQGTGELFF. In DNA, the CDR3 is TGCAGTGCTAGTTCTCAGGGGACCGGGGAGCTGTTTTTT. The chain uses TRBV20-1 and TRBJ2-2, with D possibly TRBD1 on 6 matching bases. The V end was cut by 3 bases, the J end by 5 bases, with 10 bases between. CDR1 DFQATT and CDR2 SNEGSKA come from the germline V gene (reference sequence). The CDR3 runs to 13 residues.

This clonotype was found a few times. The chain recombines TRBV11-3 with TRBJ1-1; unclear D gene. The CDR3 spans 14 residues. V lost 7 bases and J 6 bases, leaving 18 bases between the germline ends. Germline-derived CDR1 and CDR2 are SGHNT and YENEEA. As DNA, the CDR3 is TGTGCCAGCACCACGAGAATTTTATCCCCTGAAGCTTTCTTT. Residues: CASTTRILSPEAFF.

This clonotype has a handful of counts. This chain joins TRBV20-1 and TRBJ1-2, with D possibly matching TRBD1 (5 bases). V dropped 2 bases and J dropped 4 bases, with 14 bases sitting between them. This CDR3 has 14 residues. Germline assignment: CDR1 DFQATT and CDR2 SNEGSKA (reference sequence). The CDR3 region is CSARRAGGGYGYTF. In nucleotides, the CDR3 is TGCAGTGCTAGAAGGGCAGGTGGGGGCTATGGCTACACCTTC.